These T cell receptor beta chains were read from a single sample in a study of cytomegalovirus exposure and HLA in healthy donors. Sequenced by immunoSEQ multiplex PCR; TCRdb stores in-frame clones only, minus some. The top ten clones hold under 0.45% of a sample with around 250,000 clones, 90% of them seen once. The sequenced material came from PBMCs. These receptors were obtained from a young woman in good health and CMV-seronegative. Each CDR3 is given without its conserved first and last residue. Part of the rows lack a size; the others show once, few, many or a class for expanded clones.

clone_size	v_call	j_call	cdr3_aa
many	TRBV19	TRBJ1-6	ASSIGRASPLH
NA	TRBV29-1	TRBJ2-1	SASGQGKYNEQF
NA	TRBV19	TRBJ2-1	ASRAGQGVNEQF
NA	TRBV5-4	TRBJ2-3	ASSSRTEPRTDTQY
NA	TRBV2	TRBJ2-2	ASSEGTGSTGELF
NA	TRBV18	TRBJ1-4	ASSPQGGGNEKLF
NA	TRBV7-8	TRBJ2-1	ASSSRDRVNEQF
NA	TRBV7-6	TRBJ1-6	ASSLTRATPSYNSPLH
NA	TRBV5-8	TRBJ1-4	ASSPRWTGSYMTNEKLF
NA	TRBV18	TRBJ2-7	ASSLGPGQGAREQY
NA	TRBV28	TRBJ1-6	ASSSGRQGNSPLH
NA	TRBV9	TRBJ2-1	ASSPRGGTSNEQF
NA	TRBV7-6	TRBJ1-1	ASSLAIRGQGGNTEAF
NA	TRBV5-1	TRBJ2-3	ASSFAGGRTDTQY
NA	TRBV10-1	TRBJ2-1	ASSESHGASGEYYNEQF
once	TRBV5-6	TRBJ2-5	ASSLGLAGGRYQETQY
NA	TRBV30	TRBJ1-1	AWSQGAGDLGTEAF
few	TRBV9	TRBJ2-3	ASSGSGGLDTQY
NA	TRBV28	TRBJ1-5	ASSFLGGGNQPQH